Listed below are T cell receptor beta chains from one sample, sequenced in a study of CD8 T cells in Susac syndrome. TCRdb processed the immunoSEQ multiplex PCR reads anew with MiXCR; each CDR3 protein has one entry. The data hold about 76,000 distinct CDR3 sequences, with under 95% observed a single time. Sequenced: CD8+ T cells from PBMCs. Receptors were obtained from a human donor with Susac syndrome. Each CDR3 is given with its conserved first and last residue. The D gene is left open where the match is weak. Size is omitted from some rows. Given values are once, few, many or a class for expanded clones.

TRBJ1-2	TRBV20-1	NA	NA	TGCAGTGCTGAGAGGGGGTATGGCTACACCTTC	CSAERGYGYTF
TRBJ2-7	TRBV20-1	NA	NA	TGCAGTGCTAGGTTTAGGGGAGCCCACGAGCAGTACTTC	CSARFRGAHEQYF
TRBJ2-1	TRBV13	once	NA	TGTGCCAGCAGCTTAGACGGGAGTCCCAACAATGAGCAGTTCTTC	CASSLDGSPNNEQFF
TRBJ2-3	TRBV7-3	NA	NA	TGTGCCAGCAGCTTACAGGGACATAAGACAGATACGCAGTATTTT	CASSLQGHKTDTQYF
TRBJ1-6	TRBV7-8	NA	NA	TGTGCCAGCAAAGAAAGAGGGGTCTATAATTCACCCCTCCACTTT	CASKERGVYNSPLHF
TRBJ1-4	TRBV27	NA	NA	TGTGCCAGCAGTGGGGTAGCTAATGAAAAACTGTTTTTT	CASSGVANEKLFF
TRBJ1-1	TRBV7-2	NA	NA	TGTGCCAGCAGCCCCCGGGGGTTTGGGAGCACTGAAGCTTTCTTT	CASSPRGFGSTEAFF
TRBJ2-1	TRBV11-2	NA	TRBD2	TGTGCCAGCAGCCTAGTAAGCGGGAGAGTCTACAATGAGCAGTTCTTC	CASSLVSGRVYNEQFF
TRBJ2-1	TRBV20-1	NA	TRBD1	TGCAGTGCTAGAGTTTCGGGACAGTCTAATCCAGGTGAGCAGTTCTTC	CSARVSGQSNPGEQFF
TRBJ2-7	TRBV5-1	few	NA	TGCGCCAGCAGCATAGGGTTTGGCTACGAGCAGTACTTC	CASSIGFGYEQYF
TRBJ2-3	TRBV6-5	NA	NA	TGTGCCAGCAGTTACTCGGCATACACAGATACGCAGTATTTT	CASSYSAYTDTQYF
TRBJ2-1	TRBV19	NA	NA	TGTGCCAGTAGTATAGCCCGGTGGGGTGCTGACGAGCAGTTCTTC	CASSIARWGADEQFF
TRBJ1-2	TRBV6-5	NA	NA	TGTGCCAGCAGGAACAGGGTACACTATGGCTACACCTTC	CASRNRVHYGYTF
TRBJ1-1	TRBV30	NA	NA	TGTGCCTGGAGTGCCACCACTGAAGCTTTCTTT	CAWSATTEAFF
TRBJ1-1	TRBV4-3	NA	TRBD1	TGCGCCAGCAGCCAGGGACAGGGCCGAGAAGCTTTCTTT	CASSQGQGREAFF
TRBJ2-2	TRBV19	NA	NA	TGTGCCAGTAGTATCCCCGGGACCGGGGAGCTGTTTTTT	CASSIPGTGELFF
TRBJ1-3	TRBV6-1	NA	TRBD1	TGTGCCAGCAGCTCTGGACAGGGACTATACTCTGGAAACACCATATATTTT	CASSSGQGLYSGNTIYF
TRBJ1-1	TRBV6-6	NA	NA	TGTGCCAGCAGTTACACCACAGTGAACACTGAAGCTTTCTTT	CASSYTTVNTEAFF
TRBJ1-1	TRBV6-5	NA	NA	TGTGCCACTACGGACGGAGGTGAAGCTTTCTTT	CATTDGGEAFF
TRBJ2-3	TRBV5-4	NA	NA	TGTGCCAGCAGCCATTCACCGGGACTGAGAACAGATACGCAGTATTTT	CASSHSPGLRTDTQYF
TRBJ1-1	TRBV25-1	NA	NA	TGTGCCAGTTCTACCGAAATGGGGAACACTGAAGCTTTCTTT	CASSTEMGNTEAFF
TRBJ2-7	TRBV27	NA	TRBD2	TGTGCCAGCAGGATCTTAGCGGGGGACCCCTACGAGCAGTACTTC	CASRILAGDPYEQYF
TRBJ1-3	TRBV7-2	NA	NA	TGTGCCAGCAGTGGCCCAGGGGTTGGAAACACCATATATTTT	CASSGPGVGNTIYF
TRBJ2-1	TRBV6-2/TRBV6-3	NA	TRBD2	TGTGCCAGCAGTTGGCAGCGGGAGTACTACAATGAGCAGTTCTTC	CASSWQREYYNEQFF
TRBJ2-1	TRBV19	NA	NA	TGTGCCAGTAGTTATGACACTTCGGGGCACAATGAGCAGTTCTTC	CASSYDTSGHNEQFF
TRBJ2-1	TRBV12-3/TRBV12-4	NA	NA	TGTGCCAGCAGCCCGGGGGCGGGAAGGGGTAATGAGCAGTTCTTC	CASSPGAGRGNEQFF
TRBJ1-5	TRBV2	NA	TRBD1	TGTGCCAGCAGGTCCGGGACAGGGGGTTTGGGCAATCAGCCCCAGCATTTT	CASRSGTGGLGNQPQHF
TRBJ2-1	TRBV7-2	NA	NA	TGTGCCAGCAGACGTAGCGGACGCTCCTACAATGAGCAGTTCTTC	CASRRSGRSYNEQFF
TRBJ1-2	TRBV6-5	NA	NA	TGTGCCAGCAGTTACTCGACGTGGCGCTCTGAACCCGGCGGCTACACCTTC	CASSYSTWRSEPGGYTF
TRBJ1-6	TRBV14	NA	NA	TGTGCCAGCAGCCAACTAACTGCTCGAAATAATTCACCCCTCCACTTT	CASSQLTARNNSPLHF
TRBJ2-7	TRBV27	NA	TRBD2	TGTGCCAGCAAGGCAGCGGGAGGGGGCGAGCAGTACTTC	CASKAAGGGEQYF
TRBJ1-2	TRBV6-5	NA	TRBD1	TGTGCCAGCAGTCACCGGGACAGATATGGCTACACCTTC	CASSHRDRYGYTF
TRBJ1-5	TRBV4-3	NA	TRBD1	TGCGCCAGCAGCCCTCGACAGGGCCAAAATCAGCCCCAGCATTTT	CASSPRQGQNQPQHF
TRBJ2-1	TRBV6-6	few	TRBD1	TGTGCCAGCAGGACGGGACAGGGGGCCTACAATGAGCAGTTCTTC	CASRTGQGAYNEQFF
TRBJ2-7	TRBV7-8	once	NA	TGTGCCAGCAGCTTTAGCGGACGGAGGTCCTACGAGCAGTACTTC	CASSFSGRRSYEQYF
TRBJ1-5	TRBV27	NA	NA	TGTGCCAGCAGTTTATCGAGCGGCCACAATCAGCCCCAGCATTTT	CASSLSSGHNQPQHF
TRBJ1-2	TRBV20-1	NA	TRBD1	TGCAGTGCTACAGACAGGGGGATGGGCTATGGCTACACCTTC	CSATDRGMGYGYTF
TRBJ1-2	TRBV19	NA	TRBD1	TGTGCCAGTAGTATCCCAAGGGGACAGGGCTACTATGGCTACACCTTC	CASSIPRGQGYYGYTF
TRBJ1-3	TRBV20-1	NA	NA	TGCAGTACTTGGCGAGGTGGTGGAAACACCATATATTTT	CSTWRGGGNTIYF
TRBJ2-5	TRBV3-1	NA	TRBD2	TGTGCCAGCAGCCAAGACTTAGCGGGGGGCTACCAAGAGACCCAGTACTTC	CASSQDLAGGYQETQYF
TRBJ1-4	TRBV7-6	NA	NA	TGTGCCAGCAGCTCCCCCGGGGAGAAGTATGGAAAACTGTTTTTT	CASSSPGEKYGKLFF
TRBJ2-3	TRBV7-2	NA	NA	TGTGCCAGCAGCTTCGGTGGGCAGGGCGACCTAGCTGGTACAGATACGCAGTATTTT	CASSFGGQGDLAGTDTQYF
TRBJ2-2	TRBV6-1	NA	TRBD1	TGTGCCAGCAGCCAGGGGGTCGGCGGAAGGAACACCGGGGAGCTGTTTTTT	CASSQGVGGRNTGELFF
TRBJ2-5	TRBV2	once	TRBD2	TGTGCCACTAAGGGCTCTAGCGGCCAAGAGACCCAGTACTTC	CATKGSSGQETQYF
TRBJ1-5	TRBV12-3/TRBV12-4	NA	NA	TGTGCCTCTCGGGCAACGAATCAGCCCCAGCATTTT	CASRATNQPQHF
TRBJ2-2	TRBV6-5	NA	NA	TGTGCCAGCAGTTACCGAGAGCCGCGCACCGGGGAGCTGTTTTTT	CASSYREPRTGELFF
TRBJ2-6	TRBV27	NA	NA	TGTGCCAGCAGTTTTGCTCATGGGGGGGCCAACGTCCTGACTTTC	CASSFAHGGANVLTF
TRBJ2-1	TRBV20-1	once	TRBD2	TGCAGTGCTAAAGGGATAGCGGCGGGGGAAAATGAGCAGTTCTTC	CSAKGIAAGENEQFF